Reported below is one T cell receptor (beta chain). This sample was included in a study of blood T cell repertoires in COVID-19. Across the whole study: The United States, Italy and Spain provided the acute and convalescent COVID-19 samples. PBMCs, B-cell-depleted T cells, or T cells provided the cDNA or gDNA that made up the material.

Per the original methods: Estimates of nucleated cell counts were drawn from the amplification of reference gene primers. Produced via immunoSEQ multiplex PCR; TCRdb's table is partial and in-frame only. The V and J calls and the clone size are those of that table, but D and trimming were determined from the DNA. There are about 240,000 clones in the sample; 85% occur only once, and around 6.4% lies in the top ten. Trimming at V came to 2 bases and at J to 1 base, leaving 1 base not matched to a gene. The CDR3 extends over 15 amino acids. Germline CDR1 reads SGHNT; CDR2 reads YENEEA. The sequence was collected from a woman aged 55-70 years with active or convalescent COVID-19. Sequencing was carried out using peripheral blood. This chain connects TRBV11-3 to TRBJ2-5; 10 bases align to TRBD2. Written as DNA, the CDR3 is TGTGCCAGCAGCTTACGGACTAGCGGCCAAGAGACCCAGTACTTC. It yields the protein CASSLRTSGQETQYF.